This entry lists 20 T cell receptor beta chains sequenced from one sample in a study of early T cells in non-severe SARS-CoV-2 infection. TCRdb reprocessed the 5' RACE reads via MiXCR and lists one record per CDR3 protein. The sample has roughly 100,000 distinct CDR3 sequences, approximately 14% seen once; the top ten hold approximately 6.4%. Material: whole blood. These receptors came from an adult who was a healthcare worker with PCR-confirmed SARS-CoV-2 infection or an uninfected control (not recorded which).

Only a few counts were recorded for this clonotype. V gene TRBV6-6 combines with J gene TRBJ1-5; D remains unclear. Trimming took 7 bases from V and 3 from J, leaving 7 bases between them. The CDR3 loop spans 12 amino acids. CDR1 and CDR2 from the germline V gene are MNHNY and SVGAGI (reference sequence). The CDR3: CASKTANQPQHF. In nucleotides, the CDR3 is TGTGCCAGCAAAACGGCCAATCAGCCCCAGCATTTT.

The rearrangement links TRBV25-1 to TRBJ1-4; D gene ambiguous. The CDR3 totals 13 residues. The V and J ends lost 0 bases and 8 bases respectively, with 7 bases between them. Germline V gene lookup returns CDR1 MGHDK and CDR2 SYGVNS. The CDR3 region is CASSEYAPEKLFF. The CDR3 region has the DNA TGTGCCAGCAGTGAATATGCACCAGAAAAACTGTTTTTT.

This clonotype was detected a few times. The chain is built from TRBV29-1 and TRBJ2-1, with D possibly TRBD2 on 7 matching bases. This CDR3 has 13 amino acids. Germline CDR1 and CDR2: SQVTM and ANQGSEA. The germline V and J ends were trimmed by 8 bases and 6 bases, with 17 bases remaining between them. The DNA for the CDR3 is TGCAGCCTAATGAGCGGGACATTCAATGAGCAGTTCTTC. Translating gives CSLMSGTFNEQFF.

This clonotype has a count of ten or more. V and J are TRBV15 and TRBJ1-2; the D is unclear. The CDR3 sequence is 14 residues long. Germline V CDR1 and CDR2: LNHNV, YYDKDF (reference sequence). The V gene lost 0 bases and the J gene lost 11 bases, with 16 bases spanning the gap. CDR3 sequence: CATSREEGYSGYTF. In DNA, the CDR3 is TGTGCCACCAGCAGAGAGGAGGGATACTCGGGTTACACCTTC.

This clonotype appeared many times. The CDR3 reads CASLPGPTTNEQFF. For the CDR3, the DNA is TGTGCCAGCCTACCGGGACCGACGACTAATGAGCAGTTCTTC. This chain joins TRBV7-2 and TRBJ2-1; D is tentatively TRBD1 or TRBD2 (5 bases each). In germline, CDR1 is SGHTA, CDR2 FQGNSA. The CDR3 covers 14 residues. V lost 8 bases to trimming and J lost 7 bases, with 18 bases between them.

The chain employs TRBV5-1 and TRBJ2-2, with D perhaps TRBD1 (6 bases). There are 14 residues in the CDR3. Germline CDR1 reads SGHRS; CDR2 reads YFSETQ. Trimming removed 5 bases from V and 5 bases from J, with 13 bases in between. The CDR3 region has the DNA TGCGCCAGCAGGTCGGGACAACTTACCGGGGAGCTGTTTTTT. This codes for CASRSGQLTGELFF. Together with reference TRBV5-1 and TRBJ2-2, the CDR3 gives the full variable domain: KAGVTQTPRYLIKTRGQQVTLSCSPISGHRSVSWYQQTPGQGLQFLFEYFSETQRNKGNFPGRFSGRQFSNSRSEMNVSTLELGDSALYLCASRSGQLTGELFFGEGSRLTVL.

This clonotype showed up many times. V is TRBV27 and J is TRBJ1-5; 9 nucleotides agree with TRBD1. After removal of 5 bases from V and 2 bases from J, the junction contained 7 bases not matched to a gene. Germline V gene lookup returns CDR1 MNHEY and CDR2 SMNVEV (reference sequence). The CDR3 has 16 amino acids. The CDR3 spells CASSTTGGGGNQPQHF. CDR3 in DNA: TGTGCCAGCAGTACAACAGGGGGCGGGGGCAATCAGCCCCAGCATTTT.

This sequence joins TRBV7-3 and TRBJ2-6; no firm D call. Trimming removed 5 bases from V and 2 bases from J, with 7 bases in between. Germline CDR1 SGHTA, CDR2 FQGTGA. The CDR3 is made up of 14 amino acids. CDR3 sequence: CASSRVAGANVLTF. The CDR3, as DNA: TGTGCCAGCAGCAGGGTGGCTGGGGCCAACGTCCTGACTTTC.

In its sample, this clonotype was seen many times. The V gene is TRBV28, the J gene TRBJ2-1, with D tentatively TRBD1 (6 bases). The CDR3 length is 15 residues. V was shortened by 2 bases and J by 10 bases, with 18 bases between the two germline ends. CDR1 and CDR2 (germline): MDHEN, SYDVKM. CDR3 sequence (DNA): TGTGCCAGCAGTTTAAACCAGGGGACCTCCTCCGAGCAGTTCTTC. Protein: CASSLNQGTSSEQFF.

The rearrangement uses TRBV3-1 and TRBJ2-3; no definite D call. The CDR3 is 17 residues long. With 4 bases removed from V and 2 bases from J, the gap between germline ends came to 19 bases. CDR1 is LGHDT and CDR2 is YNNKEL in the germline V gene (reference sequence). CDR3 DNA sequence: TGTGCCAGCAGCCCCTATGGGCAAGCAGACCTCACAGATACGCAGTATTTT. It yields the protein CASSPYGQADLTDTQYF.

This clonotype was seen a handful of times. The genes are TRBV14 and TRBJ2-3; TRBD2 matches 7 bases. In germline, CDR1 is SGHDN, CDR2 FVKESK. Trimming cost V 4 bases and J 6 bases; bases outside gene matches: 10. The CDR3 length is 15 residues. DNA for the CDR3: TGTGCCAGCAGCCCTCATCTAGCGGCCCCCGATACGCAGTATTTT. Protein product: CASSPHLAAPDTQYF.

This clonotype was detected a few times. This sequence joins TRBV6-6 and TRBJ1-2; D is unresolved. Deletions cut 2 bases from V and 7 bases from J, with 2 bases between. In germline, CDR1 is MNHNY, CDR2 SVGAGI (reference sequence). The CDR3 is 10 amino acids. Written as DNA, the CDR3 is TGTGCCAGCAGTTACGGTGGCTACACCTTC. Encoded protein: CASSYGGYTF.

A few counts support this clonotype. The rearrangement uses TRBV7-2 and TRBJ2-5; D is tentatively TRBD1 or TRBD2 (5 bases each). V was clipped by 1 base and J by 5 bases, with 8 bases between them. Germline-derived CDR1 and CDR2 are SGHTA and FQGNSA. The length of the CDR3 is 13 residues. Here the CDR3 DNA reads TGTGCCAGCAGCTTAGTCGAGGGGGAGACCCAGTACTTC. Amino acids: CASSLVEGETQYF.

This clonotype was observed at least ten times. The chain recombines TRBV28 with TRBJ1-2; TRBD1 might be the D (6 bases). The CDR3 is 12 amino acids. Germline CDR1 and CDR2: MDHEN and SYDVKM. Trimming took off 3 bases at V and 8 bases at J, with 10 bases between the two ends. CDR3 protein: CASSLTGAGYTF. The CDR3 nucleotides read TGTGCCAGCAGTTTGACGGGGGCGGGCTACACCTTC.

The sample holds many counts of this clonotype. This chain uses TRBV18 with TRBJ2-7, with no clear D. This CDR3 has 15 amino acids. Trimming removed 2 bases at V and 3 bases at J, with 14 bases between. CDR1 is KGHSH, CDR2 LQKENI, per germline. The CDR3 nucleotides are TGTGCCAGCTCACCAGTTCAGGTTCGGGTCTACGAGCAGTACTTC. This codes for CASSPVQVRVYEQYF.

The chain employs TRBV20-1 and TRBJ1-5; D perhaps matches TRBD1 (6 bases). The CDR3 contains 13 residues. In germline, CDR1 is DFQATT, CDR2 SNEGSKA (reference sequence). With 4 bases removed from V and 4 bases from J, the gap between germline ends came to 11 bases. The CDR3 DNA reads TGCAGTGCTATGGACAGACAAAATCAGCCCCAGCATTTT. Its translation: CSAMDRQNQPQHF.

About this clonotype: A much more abundant neighbour one base away suggests this may be a read error. V and J are TRBV24-1 and TRBJ1-5; D remains unclear. Germline lookup yields CDR1 KGHDR and CDR2 SFDVKD. The CDR3 is 12 residues long. As DNA, the CDR3 is TGTGCCACCAGTGCTAGCAATCGGCCCCAGCATTTT. This codes for CATSASNRPQHF.

The CDR3 sequence: CASSPATAKETQYF. The CDR3 region has the DNA TGTGCCAGCAGCCCTGCCACAGCGAAAGAGACCCAGTACTTC. This sequence joins TRBV7-9 and TRBJ2-5; D gene uncertain. This CDR3 region has 14 residues. Germline V gene lookup returns CDR1 SEHNR and CDR2 FQNEAQ (reference sequence). V was pared by 5 bases and J by 3 bases, with 13 bases between.

The chain links TRBV5-1 to TRBJ2-7, with no clear D. V was pared by 0 bases and J by 11 bases, with 15 bases between. CDR3 length equals 13 residues. Per the germline V gene, CDR1 is SGHRS and CDR2 is YFSETQ. The CDR3 is CASSLEFIGRKYF. CDR3 DNA: TGCGCCAGCAGCTTGGAGTTTATAGGGCGAAAGTACTTC.

V gene TRBV28 combines with J gene TRBJ1-5; no clear D. This CDR3 is 11 amino acids long. Germline values: CDR1 MDHEN, CDR2 SYDVKM. The CDR3 DNA reads TGTGCAATGGGCACGGGTCAGCCCCAGCATTTT. Its translation is CAMGTGQPQHF. The whole variable domain, remainder taken from reference TRBV28 and TRBJ1-5, is DVKVTQSSRYLVKRTGEKVFLECVQDMDHENMFWYRQDPGLGLRLIYFSYDVKMKEKGDIPEGYSVSREKKERFSLILESASTNQTSMYLCAMGTGQPQHFGDGTRLSIL.